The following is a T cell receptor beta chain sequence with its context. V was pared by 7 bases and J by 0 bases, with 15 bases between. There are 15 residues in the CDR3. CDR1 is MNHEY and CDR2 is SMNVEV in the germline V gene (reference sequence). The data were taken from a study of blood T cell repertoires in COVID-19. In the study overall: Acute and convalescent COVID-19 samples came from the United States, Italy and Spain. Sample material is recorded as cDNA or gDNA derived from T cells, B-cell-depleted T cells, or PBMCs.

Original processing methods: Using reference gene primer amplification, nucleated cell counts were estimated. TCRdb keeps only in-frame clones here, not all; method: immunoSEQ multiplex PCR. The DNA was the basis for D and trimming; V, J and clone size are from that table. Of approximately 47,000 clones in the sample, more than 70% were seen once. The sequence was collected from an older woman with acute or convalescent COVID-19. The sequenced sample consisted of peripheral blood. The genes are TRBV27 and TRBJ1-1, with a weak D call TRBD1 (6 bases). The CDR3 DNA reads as TGTGCCAGCACCCCGACAGGCCCCATGAACACTGAAGCTTTCTTT. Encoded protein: CASTPTGPMNTEAFF.